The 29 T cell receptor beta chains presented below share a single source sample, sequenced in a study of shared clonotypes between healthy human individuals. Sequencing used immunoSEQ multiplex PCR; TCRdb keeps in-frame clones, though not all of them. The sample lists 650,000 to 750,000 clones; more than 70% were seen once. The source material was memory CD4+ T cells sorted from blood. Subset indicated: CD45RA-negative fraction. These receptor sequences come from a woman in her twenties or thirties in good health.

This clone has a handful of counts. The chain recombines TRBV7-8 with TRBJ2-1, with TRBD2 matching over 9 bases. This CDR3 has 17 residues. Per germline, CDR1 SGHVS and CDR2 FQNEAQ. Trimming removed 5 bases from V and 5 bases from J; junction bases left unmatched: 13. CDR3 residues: CASSPAPQGLANNEQFF. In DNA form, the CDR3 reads TGTGCCAGCAGCCCGGCCCCCCAGGGACTAGCAAACAATGAGCAGTTCTTC.

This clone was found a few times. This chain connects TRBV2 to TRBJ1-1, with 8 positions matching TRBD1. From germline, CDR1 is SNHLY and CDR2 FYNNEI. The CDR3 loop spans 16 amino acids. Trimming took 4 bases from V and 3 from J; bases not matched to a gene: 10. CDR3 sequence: CASSGDDRGLDTEAFF. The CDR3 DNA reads TGTGCCAGCAGTGGAGACGACAGGGGCCTGGACACTGAAGCTTTCTTT.

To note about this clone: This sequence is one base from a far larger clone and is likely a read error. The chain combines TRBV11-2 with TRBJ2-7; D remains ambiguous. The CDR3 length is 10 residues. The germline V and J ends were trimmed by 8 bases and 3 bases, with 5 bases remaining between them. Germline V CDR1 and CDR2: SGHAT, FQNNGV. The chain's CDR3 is CASGHYEQYF. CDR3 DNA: TGTGCCAGCGGGCACTACGAGCAGTACTTC.

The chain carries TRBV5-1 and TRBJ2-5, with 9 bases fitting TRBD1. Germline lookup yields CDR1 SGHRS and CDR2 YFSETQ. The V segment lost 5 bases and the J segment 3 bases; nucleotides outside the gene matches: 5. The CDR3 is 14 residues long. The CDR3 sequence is CASRPGTGKETQYF. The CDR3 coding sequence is TGCGCCAGCAGACCCGGGACAGGGAAAGAGACCCAGTACTTC.

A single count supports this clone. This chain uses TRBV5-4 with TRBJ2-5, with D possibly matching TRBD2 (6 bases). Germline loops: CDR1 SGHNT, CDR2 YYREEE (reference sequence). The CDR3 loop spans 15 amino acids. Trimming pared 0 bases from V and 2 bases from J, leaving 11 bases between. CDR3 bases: TGTGCCAGCAGCTTGGCCATGGGGACTCAAGAGACCCAGTACTTC. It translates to CASSLAMGTQETQYF.

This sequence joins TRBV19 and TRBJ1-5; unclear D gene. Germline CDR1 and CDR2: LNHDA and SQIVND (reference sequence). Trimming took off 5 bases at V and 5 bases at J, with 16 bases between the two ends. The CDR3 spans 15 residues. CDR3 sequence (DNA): TGTGCCAGTAGTTCGGAAAGCTTGGTATATCAGCCCCAGCATTTT. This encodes CASSSESLVYQPQHF.

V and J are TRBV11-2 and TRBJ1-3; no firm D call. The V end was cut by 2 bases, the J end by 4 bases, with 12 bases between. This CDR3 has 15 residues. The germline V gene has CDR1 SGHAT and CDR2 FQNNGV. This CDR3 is CASSLTRGGGNTIYF. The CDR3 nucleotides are TGTGCCAGCAGCTTAACCCGGGGAGGCGGAAACACCATATATTTT.

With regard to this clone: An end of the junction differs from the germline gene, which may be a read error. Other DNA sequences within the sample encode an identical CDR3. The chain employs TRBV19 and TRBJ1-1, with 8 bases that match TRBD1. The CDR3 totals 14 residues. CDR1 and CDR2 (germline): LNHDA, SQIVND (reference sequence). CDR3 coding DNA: TGTGCCAGTAGTCTAGACAGGGGACACACTGAAGCTTTCTTT. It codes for CASSLDRGHTEAFF.

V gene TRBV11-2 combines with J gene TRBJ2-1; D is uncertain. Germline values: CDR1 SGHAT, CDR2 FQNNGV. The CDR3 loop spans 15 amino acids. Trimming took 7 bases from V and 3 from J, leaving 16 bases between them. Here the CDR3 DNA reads TGTGCCAGCACCTCATCCGACATAGGCTACAATGAGCAGTTCTTC. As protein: CASTSSDIGYNEQFF.

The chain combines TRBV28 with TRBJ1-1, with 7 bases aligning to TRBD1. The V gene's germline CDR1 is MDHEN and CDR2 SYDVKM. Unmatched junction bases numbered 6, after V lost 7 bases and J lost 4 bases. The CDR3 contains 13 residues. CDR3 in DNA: TGTGCCAGCACCACAACAGGGGTCACTGAAGCTTTCTTT. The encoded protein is CASTTTGVTEAFF.

CDR3 in DNA: TGTGCCAGCAGTTTGTGGCGGGGCAACTACAATGAGCAGTTCTTC. Translation gives CASSLWRGNYNEQFF. The rearrangement links TRBV28 to TRBJ2-1, with D possibly matching TRBD2 (6 bases). Between the trimmed V and J ends, which lost 3 bases and 3 bases, there was a span of 12 bases. This CDR3 is built from 15 residues. Germline lookup yields CDR1 MDHEN and CDR2 SYDVKM.

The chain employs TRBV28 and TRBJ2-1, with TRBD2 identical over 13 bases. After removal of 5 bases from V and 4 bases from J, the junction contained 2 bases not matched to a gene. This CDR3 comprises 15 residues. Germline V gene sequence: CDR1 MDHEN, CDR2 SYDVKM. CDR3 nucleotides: TGTGCCAGCAGTCGGACTAGCGGGAGTTACAATGAGCAGTTCTTC. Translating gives CASSRTSGSYNEQFF. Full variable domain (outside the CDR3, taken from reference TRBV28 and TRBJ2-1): DVKVTQSSRYLVKRTGEKVFLECVQDMDHENMFWYRQDPGLGLRLIYFSYDVKMKEKGDIPEGYSVSREKKERFSLILESASTNQTSMYLCASSRTSGSYNEQFFGPGTRLTVL.

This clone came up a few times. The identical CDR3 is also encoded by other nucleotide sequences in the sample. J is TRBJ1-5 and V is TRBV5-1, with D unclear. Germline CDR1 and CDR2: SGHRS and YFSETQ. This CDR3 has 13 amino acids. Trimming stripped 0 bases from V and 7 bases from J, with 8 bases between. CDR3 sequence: CASSLGEKQPQHF. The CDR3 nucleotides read TGCGCCAGCAGCTTGGGGGAGAAGCAGCCCCAGCATTTT.

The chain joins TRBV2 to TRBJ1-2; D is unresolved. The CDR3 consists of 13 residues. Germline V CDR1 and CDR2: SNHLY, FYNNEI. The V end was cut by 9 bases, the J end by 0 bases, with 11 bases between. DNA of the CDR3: TGTGCCAGTAGCAAGGGAACTAACTATGGCTACACCTTC. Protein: CASSKGTNYGYTF.

CDR3 nucleotide sequence: TGTGCCAGCAGTGAAATTGGGGTTGAGCAGTTCTTC. Encoded protein: CASSEIGVEQFF. V and J are TRBV6-1 and TRBJ2-1; D gene ambiguous. Germline-derived CDR1 and CDR2 are MNHNS and SASEGT. The CDR3 has 12 amino acids. Trimming took 2 bases from V and 9 from J, leaving 8 bases between them.

The CDR3 loop reads CASRFFAGANVLTF. CDR3 sequence (DNA): TGTGCCAGCAGGTTTTTCGCTGGGGCCAACGTCCTGACTTTC. The rearrangement uses TRBV28 and TRBJ2-6, with unresolved D. CDR1 is MDHEN, CDR2 SYDVKM, per germline. Trimming cost V 6 bases and J 2 bases, with 8 bases left between them. The CDR3 consists of 14 residues.

The CDR3 bases are TGTGCCAGCAGATCGTATTACGAGCAGTACTTC. Translated, it gives CASRSYYEQYF. The chain employs TRBV2 and TRBJ2-7; D is unresolved. V was pared by 6 bases and J by 4 bases, with 7 bases between. This CDR3 contains 11 residues. CDR1 SNHLY and CDR2 FYNNEI come from the germline V gene.

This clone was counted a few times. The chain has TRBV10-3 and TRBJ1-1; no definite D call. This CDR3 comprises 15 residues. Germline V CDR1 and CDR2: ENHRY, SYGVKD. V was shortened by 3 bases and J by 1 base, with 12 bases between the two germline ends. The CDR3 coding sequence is TGTGCCATCAGTGAAAACCCCGGTAGGAACACTGAAGCTTTCTTT. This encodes CAISENPGRNTEAFF.

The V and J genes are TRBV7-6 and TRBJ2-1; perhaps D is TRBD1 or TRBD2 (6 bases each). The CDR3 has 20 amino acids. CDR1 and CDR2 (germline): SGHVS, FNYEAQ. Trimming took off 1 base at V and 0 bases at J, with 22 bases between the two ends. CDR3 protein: CASSLGRRGWASVSYNEQFF. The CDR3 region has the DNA TGTGCCAGCAGCTTAGGTCGAAGGGGGTGGGCTAGCGTCTCCTACAATGAGCAGTTCTTC.

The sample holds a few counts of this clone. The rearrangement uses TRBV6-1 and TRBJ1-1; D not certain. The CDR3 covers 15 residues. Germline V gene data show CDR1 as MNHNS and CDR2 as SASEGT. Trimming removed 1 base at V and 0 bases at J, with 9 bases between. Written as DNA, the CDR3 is TGTGCCAGCAGTGAAGACCGCACAGTGAACACTGAAGCTTTCTTT. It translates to CASSEDRTVNTEAFF.

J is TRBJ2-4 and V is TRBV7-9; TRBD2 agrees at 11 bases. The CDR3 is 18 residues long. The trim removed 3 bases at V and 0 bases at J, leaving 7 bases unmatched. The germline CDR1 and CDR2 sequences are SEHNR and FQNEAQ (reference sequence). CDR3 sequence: CASSFSGRAGIAKNIQYF. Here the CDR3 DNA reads TGTGCCAGCAGCTTTAGCGGGAGGGCCGGAATAGCCAAAAACATTCAGTACTTC.

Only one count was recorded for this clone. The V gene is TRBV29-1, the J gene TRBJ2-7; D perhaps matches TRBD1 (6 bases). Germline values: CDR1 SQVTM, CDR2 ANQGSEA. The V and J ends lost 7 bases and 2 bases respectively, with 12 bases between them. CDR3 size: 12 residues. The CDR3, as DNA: TGCAGCGCCCGGGACACCACCTACGAGCAGTACTTC. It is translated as CSARDTTYEQYF.

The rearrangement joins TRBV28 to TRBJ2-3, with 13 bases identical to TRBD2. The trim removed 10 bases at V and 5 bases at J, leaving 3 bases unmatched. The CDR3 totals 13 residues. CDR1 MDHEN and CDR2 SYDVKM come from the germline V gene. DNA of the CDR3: TGTGCCACCGGACTAGCGGGAGAAGATACGCAGTATTTT. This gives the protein CATGLAGEDTQYF.

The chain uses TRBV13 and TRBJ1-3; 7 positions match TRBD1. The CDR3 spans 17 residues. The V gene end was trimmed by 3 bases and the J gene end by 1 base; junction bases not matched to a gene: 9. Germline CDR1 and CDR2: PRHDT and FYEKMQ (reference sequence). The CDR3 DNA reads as TGTGCCAGCAGCTTCGCGGGACAGAGAAGATCTGGAAACACCATATATTTT. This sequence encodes CASSFAGQRRSGNTIYF.

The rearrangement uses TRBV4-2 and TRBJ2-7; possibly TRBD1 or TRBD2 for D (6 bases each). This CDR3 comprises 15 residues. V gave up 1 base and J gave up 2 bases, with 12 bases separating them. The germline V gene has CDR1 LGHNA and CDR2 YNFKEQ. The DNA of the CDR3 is TGTGCCAGCAGCCAAGCTCGGGGGCGGACCTACGAGCAGTACTTC. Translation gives CASSQARGRTYEQYF.

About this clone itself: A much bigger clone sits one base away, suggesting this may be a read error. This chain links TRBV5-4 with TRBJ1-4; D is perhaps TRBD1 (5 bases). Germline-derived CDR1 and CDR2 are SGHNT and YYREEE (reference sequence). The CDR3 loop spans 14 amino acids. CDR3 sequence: CASSRQTANEKLFF. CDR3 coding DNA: TGCGCCAGCAGCCGACAGACAGCTAATGAAAAACTGTTTTTT. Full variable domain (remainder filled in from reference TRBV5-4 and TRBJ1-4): ETGVTQSPTHLIKTRGQQVTLRCSSQSGHNTVSWYQQALGQGPQFIFQYYREEENGRGNFPPRFSGLQFPNYSSELNVNALELDDSALYLCASSRQTANEKLFFGSGTQLSVL.

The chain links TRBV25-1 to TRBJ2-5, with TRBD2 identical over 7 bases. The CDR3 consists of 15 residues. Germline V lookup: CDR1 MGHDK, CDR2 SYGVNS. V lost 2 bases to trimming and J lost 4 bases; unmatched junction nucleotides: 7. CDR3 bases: TGTGCCAGCAGTGAAGGTGCGGGAGTTTCAGAGACCCAGTACTTC. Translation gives CASSEGAGVSETQYF.

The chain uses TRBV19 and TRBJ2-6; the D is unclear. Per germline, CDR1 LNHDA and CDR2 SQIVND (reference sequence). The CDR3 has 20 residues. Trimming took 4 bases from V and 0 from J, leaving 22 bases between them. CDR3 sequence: CASSSGSRVKTSSGANVLTF. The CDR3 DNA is TGTGCCAGTAGTAGCGGCAGTCGCGTAAAGACCTCCTCTGGGGCCAACGTCCTGACTTTC.

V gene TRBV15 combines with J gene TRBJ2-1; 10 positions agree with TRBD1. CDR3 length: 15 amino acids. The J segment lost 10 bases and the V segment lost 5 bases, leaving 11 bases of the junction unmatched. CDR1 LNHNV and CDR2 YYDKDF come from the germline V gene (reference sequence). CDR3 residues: CATSSAGTGAREQFF. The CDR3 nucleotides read TGTGCCACCAGCTCTGCCGGGACAGGGGCGCGGGAGCAGTTCTTC.